This T cell receptor (beta chain) emerged from a study of T cell responses to AZD1222 COVID-19 vaccine listed by TCRdb under 2021. At the level of the whole study: TCR sequencing was performed for some 250 trial participants, of whom 207 were given two doses of AZD1222 and some 26 were given two doses of MenACWY control vaccine. Enrollment into the trials was organized by age into subgroups of 18-55, 56-69 and 70-plus years, and those subgroups contained roughly 150, 30 and 60 TCR-sequenced participants, respectively. The paper's findings and limits, for the study overall: Reportedly, close to half of the unique spike-specific TCRs recognized epitopes lying outside the regions that are mutated in the B.1.351 and B.1.1.7 variants. No day 14 peak-response samples were available, so repertoires were characterized only after the peak T cell response. A significant rise in spike-specific TCR breadth and depth was observed after two AZD1222 doses relative to day 0 and relative to MenACWY recipients. In the small 56-69-year group, the increase in depth fell short of significance, most likely because of low power. Participants were mostly white British, with more females than males. The authors suggested clonal diversity may have been underestimated. The whole spike protein was spanned by vaccine-associated CD4 TCRs, and dominant responses were seen in regions 160-218 and 743-854. Conclusions about previously exposed vaccinees are limited because only six or seven AZD1222 recipients were SARS-CoV-2 seropositive at baseline.

CDR1 and CDR2 are read off the germline V gene (reference sequence) as MNHEY and SMNVEV. Deletion took 0 bases off V and 0 bases off J, with a span of 9 bases between the germline ends. The CDR3 covers 16 residues, taking in both the cysteine and the phenylalanine. Just the 48-base CDR3 DNA is kept, in frame starting at base 1. The CDR3 regions of human TCRbeta chains were subjected to immunosequencing. The paper's processing steps were these. Repertoire TCRs were matched against a reference library of SARS-CoV-2-specific TCRs generated with the MIRA antigen-specificity platform. Breadth meant the fraction of unique TCRs that were SARS-CoV-2-associated, whereas depth meant the fraction of total T cells that were SARS-CoV-2-associated. Using the MIRA data, each spike-specific TCR was mapped to the spike region that the TCR reacts to and placed in a CD4 or CD8 class. Log10-transformed breadth and depth values were compared by one-way ANOVA with Sidak's multiple comparisons tests. The source is immuneACCESS, and TCRdb retained only in-frame sequences with V and J called. Part of the clones is not carried over; for the studies checked, unresolved V genes explain less than half of this, and the remainder is unexplained. V and J calls and clone size are copied from that table; D and trimming were computed from the DNA. The sample table shows under 150,000 clones, and 87% are seen once. Of the sample, 2% to 3% falls within the top ten clones.

Read against the paper, the sample's time point label means: about 28 days (+/-7) after the second vaccine dose. AZD1222 recipients with second doses at about 4 weeks or about 12 weeks were pooled, because spike-specific TCR depth and breadth did not differ between schedules. The vaccinee samples were drawn from two UK trials, COV001 and COV002, one of which was a single-blind randomized controlled phase 2/3 trial testing AZD1222 (ChAdOx1 nCoV-19) in healthy adults. For TCRbeta chain sequencing, PBMC samples were collected from trial participants at day 0 and at day 28 after the second dose. In the case of this clone: Its antigen is unknown. Base qualities are not at hand, and no much larger clone is one base apart.

Recombination joined TRBV27 with TRBJ1-5, and perhaps TRBD1 as D gene, on 6 matching bases. This receptor was identified in an adult who received the AZD1222 COVID-19 vaccine. The source was peripheral blood, collected 28 days after the second AZD1222 dose. The DNA sequence follows: TGTGCCAGCAGTTTATCGGGGGGGCTTAGCAATCAGCCCCAGCATTTT. The encoded protein is CASSLSGGLSNQPQHF.